This TCR beta chain was identified in a study of blood T cell repertoires in COVID-19. How the authors handled the data: Quantification of nucleated cells was approximated via reference gene primer amplification. Clones were sequenced by immunoSEQ multiplex PCR, and TCRdb holds only the in-frame ones, with some missing. V and J calls and clone size are as listed in that table; D and trimming were resolved from the DNA. This sample has about 80,000 clones, with about 85% found just once. V was clipped by 2 bases and J by 6 bases; unmatched bases: 6. The CDR3 has 15 residues. Germline assignment: CDR1 MRHNA and CDR2 SNTAGT.

The specimen was peripheral blood. The TCR was taken from an older man with active or convalescent COVID-19. The chain uses TRBV6-4 and TRBJ2-1, with 8 bases matching TRBD2. The CDR3 sequence is CASSDMGTRGNEQFF. The CDR3 DNA reads TGTGCCAGCAGTGACATGGGGACTAGGGGCAATGAGCAGTTCTTC.